Listed below are T cell receptor beta chains from one sample, sequenced in a study of cytomegalovirus exposure and HLA in healthy donors. Clones were sequenced by immunoSEQ multiplex PCR, and TCRdb holds only the in-frame ones, with some missing. The table includes 75,000 to 95,000 clones, approximately 84% detected once. Specimen: PBMCs. Receptor source: a woman aged 18-30 years in good health and CMV-seropositive. Both conserved end residues are part of each CDR3. D genes are given only for firm matches. The size of a clone is reported for some rows only, either as once, few or many, or as a class for expanded clones.

j_gene	v_gene	d_gene	len	abundance	CDR3aa	CDR3nt
TRBJ2-1	TRBV19	TRBD2	17	NA	CASSIVGSGSSYNEQFF	TGTGCCAGTAGTATAGTCGGAAGCGGGAGCTCCTACAATGAGCAGTTCTTC
TRBJ2-3	TRBV5-1	NA	12	NA	CASSLNRDTQYF	TGCGCCAGCAGTTTAAATAGAGATACGCAGTATTTT
TRBJ2-1	TRBV6-5	TRBD2	16	NA	CASSYLGPAGGPEQFF	TGTGCCAGCAGTTACTTGGGTCCAGCGGGAGGCCCCGAGCAGTTCTTC
TRBJ2-7	TRBV30	NA	11	NA	CAWGKRGEQYF	TGTGCCTGGGGAAAGCGTGGGGAGCAGTACTTC
TRBJ1-1	TRBV18	NA	14	NA	CASSPPQGLAEAFF	TGTGCCAGCTCACCACCCCAGGGGCTGGCTGAAGCTTTCTTT
TRBJ2-7	TRBV4-2	TRBD2	15	NA	CASSRTGSGDYEQYF	TGTGCCAGCAGCCGAACGGGTAGCGGGGACTACGAGCAGTACTTC
TRBJ1-3	TRBV6-5	NA	16	NA	CASSYSSVNSGNTIYF	TGTGCCAGCAGTTACTCGAGCGTGAACTCTGGAAACACCATATATTTT
TRBJ1-2	TRBV30	NA	14	NA	CAWNPGTPNYGYTF	TGTGCCTGGAATCCCGGGACACCTAACTATGGCTACACCTTC
TRBJ2-7	TRBV30	NA	13	NA	CAWSLSNTYEQYF	TGTGCCTGGAGTCTATCTAATACCTACGAGCAGTACTTC
TRBJ2-7	TRBV27	NA	15	NA	CASSPLGGGFYEQYF	TGTGCCAGCAGTCCCCTCGGGGGTGGTTTTTACGAGCAGTACTTC
TRBJ2-3	TRBV20-1	NA	10	NA	CSAQTDTQYF	TGCAGTGCTCAGACAGATACGCAGTATTTT
TRBJ2-7	TRBV19	NA	18	NA	CASSMFSASATAAYEQYF	TGTGCCAGTAGTATGTTTTCGGCGAGCGCTACTGCCGCCTACGAGCAGTACTTC
TRBJ2-3	TRBV27	NA	14	NA	CATTRSPSTDTQYF	TGTGCCACCACTAGATCGCCTAGCACAGATACGCAGTATTTT
TRBJ2-1	TRBV19	TRBD2	14	once	CASSPTSTHNEQFF	TGTGCCAGTAGTCCGACTAGCACCCACAATGAGCAGTTCTTC
TRBJ1-1	TRBV6-5	TRBD1	14	NA	CASIRGQGNTEAFF	TGTGCCAGCATAAGGGGGCAGGGCAACACTGAAGCTTTCTTT
TRBJ2-2	TRBV5-1	NA	16	NA	CASSLGLPGITGELFF	TGCGCCAGCAGCCTGGGACTGCCGGGTATCACCGGGGAGCTGTTTTTT
TRBJ1-6	TRBV4-1	NA	18	NA	CASSQDSGTYGLPSPLHF	TGCGCCAGCAGCCAAGATTCAGGGACATATGGTTTACCTTCACCCCTCCACTTT
TRBJ1-2	TRBV2	TRBD1	16	NA	CASSGRDRGRPYGYTF	TGTGCCAGCAGTGGTCGAGACAGGGGGCGGCCTTATGGCTACACCTTC
TRBJ1-1	TRBV9	TRBD1	16	NA	CASSHRQGARATEAFF	TGTGCCAGCAGCCATAGACAGGGGGCGCGGGCCACTGAAGCTTTCTTT
TRBJ1-1	TRBV6-6	NA	13	NA	CASSSRQNTEAFF	TGTGCCAGCAGTTCCAGACAGAACACTGAAGCTTTCTTT
TRBJ2-1	TRBV30	NA	11	NA	CAWSESNEQFF	TGTGCCTGGAGTGAGAGCAATGAGCAGTTCTTC
TRBJ2-7	TRBV27	TRBD1	14	NA	CASSLWTGSYEQYF	TGTGCCAGCAGTTTATGGACAGGGAGTTACGAGCAGTACTTC
TRBJ2-1	TRBV25-1	TRBD2	14	medium-sized	CASSGREGHSEQFF	TGTGCCAGCAGTGGCCGGGAGGGCCACAGTGAGCAGTTCTTC
TRBJ2-1	TRBV5-6	TRBD1	15	NA	CASSLLGQLYNEQFF	TGTGCCAGCAGCTTGTTGGGACAGTTATACAATGAGCAGTTCTTC
TRBJ1-2	TRBV5-4	NA	14	NA	CASSLDPLGYGYTF	TGTGCCAGCAGTTTGGACCCCCTAGGCTATGGCTACACCTTC
TRBJ1-1	TRBV19	NA	14	few	CASSKRGGDTEAFF	TGTGCCAGTAGTAAGCGGGGGGGAGACACTGAAGCTTTCTTT
TRBJ1-2	TRBV28	TRBD1	15	NA	CASSSPTGGSQGYTF	TGTGCCAGCAGTTCGCCCACAGGGGGTAGTCAGGGCTACACCTTC
TRBJ1-1	TRBV12-5	NA	15	NA	CASGSVGTTNTEAFF	TGTGCTAGTGGTTCCGTGGGTACTACGAACACTGAAGCTTTCTTT
TRBJ2-7	TRBV13	NA	14	NA	CASSPLGSTYEQYF	TGTGCCAGCAGCCCGCTAGGTTCTACCTACGAGCAGTACTTC
TRBJ1-2	TRBV7-8	NA	14	NA	CASSLRGGNYGYTF	TGTGCCAGCAGCTTAAGAGGCGGTAACTATGGCTACACCTTC
TRBJ2-7	TRBV7-2	TRBD2	15	NA	CASSLGGSGTYEQYF	TGTGCCAGCAGCTTGGGCGGGAGTGGGACCTACGAGCAGTACTTC
TRBJ1-2	TRBV2	NA	15	NA	CASSEAGVRLYGYTF	TGTGCCAGCAGCGAAGCGGGTGTCAGGCTCTATGGCTACACCTTC
TRBJ2-6	TRBV6-1	NA	15	NA	CASKEQGSGANVLTF	TGTGCCAGCAAAGAACAGGGATCTGGGGCCAACGTCCTGACTTTC
TRBJ2-5	TRBV30	TRBD1	16	NA	CAWSSKWQGAYETQYF	TGTGCCTGGAGTTCAAAGTGGCAGGGGGCGTATGAGACCCAGTACTTC
TRBJ2-7	TRBV6-5	NA	15	NA	CASSYSSGGSYEQYF	TGTGCCAGCAGTTACTCGTCTGGGGGCTCGTACGAGCAGTACTTC
TRBJ2-7	TRBV5-1	NA	14	once	CASSFRGYSYEQYF	TGCGCCAGCAGCTTTCGGGGGTACTCCTACGAGCAGTACTTC